What follows is one T cell receptor beta chain and its context. Its target is unknown. The germline CDR1 and CDR2 sequences are SGHDN and FVKESK. The V and J ends lost 4 bases and 3 bases, in that order; junction bases with no gene match: 6. The length of the CDR3 is 15 residues. This sample stems from a study of cytomegalovirus exposure and HLA in healthy donors. Study results and limitations: Sequence variants that were highly shared formed a cluster that was likely a sequencing artifact.

PCR involved 60 Vbeta and 13 Jbeta primers. Some clones are missing from TCRdb's copy, which holds only in-frame ones; the method was immunoSEQ multiplex PCR. This table holds 100,000 to 150,000 clones, 77% found once. The receptor was derived from a man between 18 and 29 years old in good health and CMV-seropositive. Material: PBMCs. This chain links TRBV14 with TRBJ1-1, with TRBD1 identical over 9 bases. This CDR3 is CASSRSTGGYTEAFF. The DNA for the CDR3 is TGTGCCAGCAGCCGATCTACAGGGGGCTACACTGAAGCTTTCTTT.